Below, one T cell receptor (beta chain) is given with its context. Its antigen is still unknown. This record belongs to a study of T cell repertoires in cytomegalovirus infection. For the study at large: CMV epitopes used comprised recently identified HLA-C-restricted ones and well-studied HLA-B-restricted ones. Through public TCR beta signatures, both CMV infection and matching HLA type were indicated. Study-level results: Clonotype analysis showed dominance of the ex vivo response by HLA-C-restricted CMV-specific TCR beta clonotypes. Carriage of CMV together with the relevant HLA was identifiable through cumulative public TCR beta family frequency.

Trimming stripped 5 bases from V and 0 bases from J, with 17 bases between. This CDR3 is built from 17 residues. In germline, CDR1 is MNHEY, CDR2 SVGAGI. TCRdb reprocessed the reads with MiXCR, giving one entry per CDR3 protein. Of approximately 990,000 distinct CDR3 sequences in the sample, about 33% were seen once. This TCR was recovered from a human donor in good health (CMV status not recorded). Some clones in this sample may be carry-over from other donors' samples. Source: cultured CD8+ T cells from PBMCs, taken from culture after CMV antigen stimulation. This chain joins TRBV6-5 and TRBJ2-1, with D possibly matching TRBD1 (6 bases). This CDR3 reads CASSPSPTGSSYNEQFF. DNA for the CDR3: TGTGCCAGCAGTCCCTCCCCTACAGGGAGCTCCTACAATGAGCAGTTCTTC.